The present entry profiles one T cell receptor (beta chain) with its context. Trimming at V came to 5 bases and at J to 10 bases, leaving 8 bases not matched to a gene. CDR3 length: 12 amino acids. These data originate in a study of blood T cell repertoires in COVID-19. Assay: immunoSEQ multiplex PCR; the TCRdb copy retains only in-frame clones and omits some. The repertoire has approximately 200,000 clones, 81% of them found once; the top ten carry 9.2%. Sequenced: PBMCs or T cells enriched from blood (not recorded which). The rearrangement joins TRBV12-3 or TRBV12-4 to TRBJ2-7, with 7 positions matching TRBD1. The clonotype was recovered from a man in his forties who had recovered from COVID-19. CDR3 protein: CASSQGQHLQYF. In DNA form, the CDR3 reads TGTGCCAGCAGTCAGGGACAGCACTTACAGTACTTC.